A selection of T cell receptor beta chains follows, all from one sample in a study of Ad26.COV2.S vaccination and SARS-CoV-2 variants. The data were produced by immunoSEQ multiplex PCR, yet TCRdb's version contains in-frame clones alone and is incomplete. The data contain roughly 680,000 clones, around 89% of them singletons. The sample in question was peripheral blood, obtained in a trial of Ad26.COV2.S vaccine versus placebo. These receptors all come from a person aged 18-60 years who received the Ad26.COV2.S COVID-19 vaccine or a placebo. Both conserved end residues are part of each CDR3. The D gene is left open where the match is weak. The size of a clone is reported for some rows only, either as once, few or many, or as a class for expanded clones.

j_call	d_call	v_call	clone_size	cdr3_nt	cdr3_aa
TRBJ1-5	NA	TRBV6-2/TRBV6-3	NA	TGTGCCAGCAGTGCGACTTATCAGCCCCAGCATTTT	CASSATYQPQHF
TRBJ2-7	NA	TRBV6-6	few	TGTGCCAGCAGTCAGGACGGCTGGGAGCAGTACTTC	CASSQDGWEQYF
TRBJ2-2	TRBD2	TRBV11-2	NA	TGTGCCAGCAGCTTAGACCGGTGGGAATTAGCGGGAGACACCGGGGAGCTGTTTTTT	CASSLDRWELAGDTGELFF
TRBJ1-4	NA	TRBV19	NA	TGTGCCAGTAGTAAGTTAGCGCCGCAAAATGAAAAACTGTTTTTT	CASSKLAPQNEKLFF
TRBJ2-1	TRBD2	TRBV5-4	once	TGTGCCAGCAGCTTGGGCCTAGCGGGGCGGACCCTACGGGAGCAGTTCTTC	CASSLGLAGRTLREQFF
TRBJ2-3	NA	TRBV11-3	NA	TGTGCCAGCAGCTTAGGGGGCACAGATACGCAGTATTTT	CASSLGGTDTQYF
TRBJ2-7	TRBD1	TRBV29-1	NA	TGCAGCGTAATACCGGACAGGGGGCTTGGGGAGCAGTACTTC	CSVIPDRGLGEQYF
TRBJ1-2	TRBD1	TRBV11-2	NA	TGTGCCAGCAGCACAGACAGGGGGCGCGGCTACACCTTC	CASSTDRGRGYTF
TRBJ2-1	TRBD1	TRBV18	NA	TGTGCCAGCTCGAAGTACAGGGGGCCGGGGAATGAGCAGTTCTTC	CASSKYRGPGNEQFF
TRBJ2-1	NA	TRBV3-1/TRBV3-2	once	TGTGCCAGCAGCCAAGATTGGGGGAGCAGGCACAATGAGCAGTTCTTC	CASSQDWGSRHNEQFF
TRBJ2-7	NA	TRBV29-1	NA	TGCAGCGTTGCTAGGGACTCCTACGAGCAGTACTTC	CSVARDSYEQYF
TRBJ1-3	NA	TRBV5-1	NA	TGCGCCAGCAGCCCAGACGGTAGCTCTGGAAACACCATATATTTT	CASSPDGSSGNTIYF
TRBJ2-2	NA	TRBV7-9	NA	TGTGCCAGCAGCTTAGCTGATAACGGGGAGCTGTTTTTT	CASSLADNGELFF
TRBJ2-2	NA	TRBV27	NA	TGTGCCAGCAAGATCGCCCGCTCGAACACCGGGGAGCTGTTTTTT	CASKIARSNTGELFF
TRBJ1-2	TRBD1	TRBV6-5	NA	TGTGCCAGCAGTTACCATATGACAGGGAGCTATGGCTACACCTTC	CASSYHMTGSYGYTF
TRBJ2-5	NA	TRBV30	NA	TGTGCCTGGAGTGTATTTAGCCCAGGGGCCCCGACCACTCAAGAGACCCAGTACTTC	CAWSVFSPGAPTTQETQYF
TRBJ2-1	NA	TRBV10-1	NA	TGCGCCAGCAGTGATACGGGCCGCTACAATGAGCAGTTCTTC	CASSDTGRYNEQFF
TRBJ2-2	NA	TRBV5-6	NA	TGTGCCAGCGGCCGGACCGGAGCGAACACCGGGGAGCTGTTTTTT	CASGRTGANTGELFF
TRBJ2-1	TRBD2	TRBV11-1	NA	TGTGCCAGCAGCTTAGGCACTAGCGGAATATACAATGAGCAGTTCTTC	CASSLGTSGIYNEQFF
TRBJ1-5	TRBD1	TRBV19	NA	TGTGCCAGTAGTAGGGACAGGAGCAACAATCAGCCCCAGCATTTT	CASSRDRSNNQPQHF
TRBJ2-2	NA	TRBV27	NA	TGTGCCAGCAGTTTAGCCAGGGTGGGCGGGGAGCTGTTTTTT	CASSLARVGGELFF
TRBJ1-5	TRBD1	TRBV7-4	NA	TGTGCCAGCAGTACCGGGACAGGGGAGCCCCAGCATTTT	CASSTGTGEPQHF
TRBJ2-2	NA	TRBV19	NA	TGTGCCAGTAGTCTCCGGACAGTTGACACCGGGGAGCTGTTTTTT	CASSLRTVDTGELFF
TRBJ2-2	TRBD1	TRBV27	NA	TGTGCCAGCAGTTTAGACCAGGGGGTCACCGGGGAGCTGTTTTTT	CASSLDQGVTGELFF
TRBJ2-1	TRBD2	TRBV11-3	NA	TGTGCCAGCGGGAGCGGGGCCGGAAATGAGCAGTTCTTC	CASGSGAGNEQFF
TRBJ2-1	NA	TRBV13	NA	TGTGCCAGCAGCTTAGGCGTTGGGGGCAATGAGCAGTTCTTC	CASSLGVGGNEQFF
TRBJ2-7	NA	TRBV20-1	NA	TGCAGTGCCGACAGACGCTACGAGCAGTACTTC	CSADRRYEQYF
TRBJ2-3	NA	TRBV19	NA	TGTGCCAGTAGGGACAGCAGCACAGATACGCAGTATTTT	CASRDSSTDTQYF
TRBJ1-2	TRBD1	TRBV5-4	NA	TGTGCCAGCAGCTTCCAGGGGGTGAACTATGGCTACACCTTC	CASSFQGVNYGYTF
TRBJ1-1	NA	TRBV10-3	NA	TGTGCCATCACCCTGGGACCGAACACTGAAGCTTTCTTT	CAITLGPNTEAFF
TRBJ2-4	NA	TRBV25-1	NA	TGTGCCAGCAGTGAACTCGGGAAAAACATTCAGTACTTC	CASSELGKNIQYF
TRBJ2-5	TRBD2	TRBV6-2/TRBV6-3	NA	TGTGCCAGCAGTTACGCCGGGACTAGCGGGTTCAGAGAGACCCAGTACTTC	CASSYAGTSGFRETQYF
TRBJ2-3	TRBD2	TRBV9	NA	TGTGCCAGCAGCTTAGGACTAGCGGGGGCCCAACCTGATACGCAGTATTTT	CASSLGLAGAQPDTQYF
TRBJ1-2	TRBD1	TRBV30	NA	TGTGCCTGGAGTGCGGGACAGGGACCGCAGGGCTACACCTTC	CAWSAGQGPQGYTF
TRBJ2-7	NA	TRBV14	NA	TGTGCCAGCAGCCAAGTGGGAGCGGGTTTTAAGTCTTACGAGCAGTACTTC	CASSQVGAGFKSYEQYF
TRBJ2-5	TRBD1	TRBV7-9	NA	TGTGCCAGCAGCCTAGGTCCGGGACAGGGGGCGAAAGAGACCCAGTACTTC	CASSLGPGQGAKETQYF
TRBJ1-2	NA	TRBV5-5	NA	TGTGCCAGCAGCTTGGGCTCTACCTATGGCTACACCTTC	CASSLGSTYGYTF
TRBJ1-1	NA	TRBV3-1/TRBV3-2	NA	TGTGCCAGCAGCCAAACCCGGTTGAACACTGAAGCTTTCTTT	CASSQTRLNTEAFF
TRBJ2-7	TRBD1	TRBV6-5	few	TGTGCCAGCAGCGGGAGGGACAGGGGGCGCGAGCAGTACTTC	CASSGRDRGREQYF
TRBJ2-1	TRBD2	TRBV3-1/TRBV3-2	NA	TGTGCCAGCAGCTCCCCGCTAGCGGTAAACAATGAGCAGTTCTTC	CASSSPLAVNNEQFF
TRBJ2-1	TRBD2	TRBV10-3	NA	TGTGCCATCAGTGATAAAGCGGGAGAACTCTACAATGAGCAGTTCTTC	CAISDKAGELYNEQFF
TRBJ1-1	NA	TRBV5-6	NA	TGTGCCAGCAGAGCCGGACTCACTGAAGCTTTCTTT	CASRAGLTEAFF
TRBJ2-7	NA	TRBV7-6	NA	TGTGCCAGCAGCTTAGTAGGGAGGGAGCAGTACTTC	CASSLVGREQYF
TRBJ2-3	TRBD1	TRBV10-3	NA	TGTGCCATCTCCGGGACAGGGGCGACAGATACGCAGTATTTT	CAISGTGATDTQYF
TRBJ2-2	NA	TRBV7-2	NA	TGTGCCAGCAGCTTGGGTGTGGCAGGCGGGGAGCTGTTTTTT	CASSLGVAGGELFF
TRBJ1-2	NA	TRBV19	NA	TGTGCCAGTAGTATTGACAGTTCACCCTACTATGGCTACACCTTC	CASSIDSSPYYGYTF
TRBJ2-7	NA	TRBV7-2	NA	TGTGCCAGCAGCTGGACGGGAAGCTCCTACGAGCAGTACTTC	CASSWTGSSYEQYF
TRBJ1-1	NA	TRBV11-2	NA	TGTGCCAGCAGCTTAGATCGTCCGGGACGGGAAGCTTTCTTT	CASSLDRPGREAFF
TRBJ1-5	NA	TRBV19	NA	TGTGCCAGTATATCTAGCGGGCAGGGCCCTAGCAATCAGCCCCAGCATTTT	CASISSGQGPSNQPQHF
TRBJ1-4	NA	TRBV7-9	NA	TGTGCCAGCAGCTTAGATAGGGCGGCTGATGAAAAACTGTTTTTT	CASSLDRAADEKLFF
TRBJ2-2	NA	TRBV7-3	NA	TGTGCCAGCAGCCGAACCACCGGGGAGCTGTTTTTT	CASSRTTGELFF
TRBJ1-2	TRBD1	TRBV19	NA	TGTGCCAGTAGATATGGACAGGGGAACCCCTATGGCTACACCTTC	CASRYGQGNPYGYTF
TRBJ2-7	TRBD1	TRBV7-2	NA	TGTGCCAGCAGCTTAGACAGGGGGTTTATTTACGAGCAGTACTTC	CASSLDRGFIYEQYF
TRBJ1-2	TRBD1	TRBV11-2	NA	TGTGCCAGCAGCCTTAGACAGGGTTTCTATGGCTACACCTTC	CASSLRQGFYGYTF
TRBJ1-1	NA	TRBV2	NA	TGTGCCAGCAGTACGATGAACACTGAAGCTTTCTTT	CASSTMNTEAFF
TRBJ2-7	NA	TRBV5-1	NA	TGCGCCAGCAGCTTGGTGAGGGGCTCCTACGAGCAGTACTTC	CASSLVRGSYEQYF
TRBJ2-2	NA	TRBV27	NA	TGTGCCAGCAGTTTATTGGGGGGCTCCTGGGCCGGGGAGCTGTTTTTT	CASSLLGGSWAGELFF
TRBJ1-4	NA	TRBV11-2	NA	TGTGCCAGCAGGGCGCCGGGACAATCTAATGAAAAACTGTTTTTT	CASRAPGQSNEKLFF
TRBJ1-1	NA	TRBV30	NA	TGTGCCTGGAGTCCTCTGGGTCGAGCTTTCTTT	CAWSPLGRAFF
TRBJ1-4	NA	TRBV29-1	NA	TGCAGCGGACTTATAAGGGGAAAGGAAAAACTGTTTTTT	CSGLIRGKEKLFF